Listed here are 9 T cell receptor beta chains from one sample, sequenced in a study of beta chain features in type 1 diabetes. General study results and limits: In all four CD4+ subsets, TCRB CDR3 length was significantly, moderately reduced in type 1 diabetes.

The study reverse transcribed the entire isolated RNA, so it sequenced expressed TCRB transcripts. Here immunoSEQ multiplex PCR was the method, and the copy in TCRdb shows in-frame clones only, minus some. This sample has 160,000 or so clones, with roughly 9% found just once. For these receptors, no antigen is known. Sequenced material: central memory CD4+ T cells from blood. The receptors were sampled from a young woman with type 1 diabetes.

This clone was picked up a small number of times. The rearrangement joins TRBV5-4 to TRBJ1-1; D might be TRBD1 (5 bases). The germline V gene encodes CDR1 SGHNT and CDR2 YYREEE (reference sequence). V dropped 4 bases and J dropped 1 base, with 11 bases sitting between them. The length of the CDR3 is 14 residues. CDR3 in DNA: TGTGCCAGCAGCAAAGACAGAAGGAACACTGAAGCTTTCTTT. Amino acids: CASSKDRRNTEAFF.

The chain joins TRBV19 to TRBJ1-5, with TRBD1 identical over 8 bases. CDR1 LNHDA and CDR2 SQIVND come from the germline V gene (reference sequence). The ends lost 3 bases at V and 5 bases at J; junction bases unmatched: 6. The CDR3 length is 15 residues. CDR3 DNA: TGTGCCAGTAGTATCGCAGGGGGCTCCGATCAGCCCCAGCATTTT. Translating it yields CASSIAGGSDQPQHF.

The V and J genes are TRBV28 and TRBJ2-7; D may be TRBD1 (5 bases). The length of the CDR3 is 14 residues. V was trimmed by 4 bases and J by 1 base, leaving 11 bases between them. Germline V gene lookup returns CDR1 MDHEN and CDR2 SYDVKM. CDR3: CASSSWGSSYEQYF. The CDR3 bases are TGTGCCAGCAGTTCCTGGGGCTCATCCTACGAGCAGTACTTC.

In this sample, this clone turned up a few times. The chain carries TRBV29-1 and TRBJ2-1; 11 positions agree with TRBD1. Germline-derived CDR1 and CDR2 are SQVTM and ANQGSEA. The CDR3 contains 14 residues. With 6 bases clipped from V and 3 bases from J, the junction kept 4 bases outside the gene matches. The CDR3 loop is CSVAGTGGYNEQFF. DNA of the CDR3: TGCAGCGTGGCCGGGACAGGGGGCTACAATGAGCAGTTCTTC.

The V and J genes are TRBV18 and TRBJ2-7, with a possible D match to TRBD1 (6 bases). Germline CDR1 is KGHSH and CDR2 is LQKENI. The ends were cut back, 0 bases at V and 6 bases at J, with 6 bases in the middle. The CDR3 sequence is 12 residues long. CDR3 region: CASSPPGAEQYF. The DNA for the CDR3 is TGTGCCAGCTCACCACCGGGGGCCGAGCAGTACTTC.

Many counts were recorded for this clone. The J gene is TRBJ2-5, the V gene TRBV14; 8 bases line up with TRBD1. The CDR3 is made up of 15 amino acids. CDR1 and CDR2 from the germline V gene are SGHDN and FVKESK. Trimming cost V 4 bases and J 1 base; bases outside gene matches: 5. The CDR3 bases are TGTGCCAGCAGCCCAGGCAGGGGGCTCCAAGAGACCCAGTACTTC. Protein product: CASSPGRGLQETQYF. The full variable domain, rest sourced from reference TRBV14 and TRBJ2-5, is EAGVTQFPSHSVIEKGQTVTLRCDPISGHDNLYWYRRVMGKEIKFLLHFVKESKQDESGMPNNRFLAERTGGTYSTLKVQPAELEDSGVYFCASSPGRGLQETQYFGPGTRLLVL.

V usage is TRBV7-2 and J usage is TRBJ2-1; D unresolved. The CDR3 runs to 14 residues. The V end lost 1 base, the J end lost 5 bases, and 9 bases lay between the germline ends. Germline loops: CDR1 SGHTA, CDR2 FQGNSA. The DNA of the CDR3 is TGTGCCAGCAGCTTAGTGAGTGTCAACAATGAGCAGTTCTTC. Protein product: CASSLVSVNNEQFF.

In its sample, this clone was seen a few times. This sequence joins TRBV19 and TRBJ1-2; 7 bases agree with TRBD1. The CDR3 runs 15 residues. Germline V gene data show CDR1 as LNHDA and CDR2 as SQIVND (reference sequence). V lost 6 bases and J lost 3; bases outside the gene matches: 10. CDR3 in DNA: TGTGCCAGTAGACAGGGGCCTTCATCTGACTATGGCTACACCTTC. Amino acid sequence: CASRQGPSSDYGYTF. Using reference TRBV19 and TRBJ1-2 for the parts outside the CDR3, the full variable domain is DGGITQSPKYLFRKEGQNVTLSCEQNLNHDAMYWYRQDPGQGLRLIYYSQIVNDFQKGDIAEGYSVSREKKESFPLTVTSAQKNPTAFYLCASRQGPSSDYGYTFGSGTRLTVV.

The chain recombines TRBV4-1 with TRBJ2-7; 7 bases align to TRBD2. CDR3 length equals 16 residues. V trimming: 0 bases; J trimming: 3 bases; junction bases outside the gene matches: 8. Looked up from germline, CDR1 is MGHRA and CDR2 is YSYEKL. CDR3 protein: CASSQEALAEFYEQYF. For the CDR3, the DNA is TGCGCCAGCAGCCAAGAGGCCCTAGCGGAATTCTACGAGCAGTACTTC.